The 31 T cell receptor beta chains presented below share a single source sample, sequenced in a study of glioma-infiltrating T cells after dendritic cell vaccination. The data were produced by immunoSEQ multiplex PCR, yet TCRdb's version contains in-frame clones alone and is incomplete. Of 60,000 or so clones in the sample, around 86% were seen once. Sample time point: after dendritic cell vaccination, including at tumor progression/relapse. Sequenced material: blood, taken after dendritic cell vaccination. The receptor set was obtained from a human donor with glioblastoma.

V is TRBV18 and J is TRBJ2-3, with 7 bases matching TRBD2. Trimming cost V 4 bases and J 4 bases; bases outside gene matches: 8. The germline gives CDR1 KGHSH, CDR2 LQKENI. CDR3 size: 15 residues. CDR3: CASSQVTSAPDTQYF. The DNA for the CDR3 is TGTGCCAGCTCACAGGTCACTAGCGCCCCAGATACGCAGTATTTT.

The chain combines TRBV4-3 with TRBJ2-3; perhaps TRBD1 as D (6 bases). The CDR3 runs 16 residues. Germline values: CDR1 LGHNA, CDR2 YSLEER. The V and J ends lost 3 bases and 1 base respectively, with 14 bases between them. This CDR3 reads CASSQIRGRGTDTQYF. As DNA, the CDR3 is TGCGCCAGCAGCCAGATCAGGGGTCGGGGCACAGATACGCAGTATTTT.

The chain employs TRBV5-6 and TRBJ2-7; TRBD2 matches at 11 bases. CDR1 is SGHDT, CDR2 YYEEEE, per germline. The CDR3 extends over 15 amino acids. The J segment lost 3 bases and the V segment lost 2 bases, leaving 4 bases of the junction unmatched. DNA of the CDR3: TGTGCCAGCAGCTTACTAGCGGGGGACCTCTACGAGCAGTACTTC. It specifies CASSLLAGDLYEQYF.

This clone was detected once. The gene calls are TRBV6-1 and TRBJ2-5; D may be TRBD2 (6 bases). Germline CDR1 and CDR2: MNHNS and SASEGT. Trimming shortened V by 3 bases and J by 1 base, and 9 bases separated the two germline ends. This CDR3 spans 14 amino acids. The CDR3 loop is CASSEGGSQETQYF. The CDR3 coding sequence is TGTGCCAGCAGTGAGGGGGGTAGCCAAGAGACCCAGTACTTC.

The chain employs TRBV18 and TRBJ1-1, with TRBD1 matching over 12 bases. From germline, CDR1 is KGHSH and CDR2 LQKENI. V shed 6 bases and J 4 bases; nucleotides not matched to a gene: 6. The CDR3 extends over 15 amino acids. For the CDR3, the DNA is TGTGCCAGCTCGTCGGGACAGGGGGCTAGCACTGAAGCTTTCTTT. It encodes CASSSGQGASTEAFF.

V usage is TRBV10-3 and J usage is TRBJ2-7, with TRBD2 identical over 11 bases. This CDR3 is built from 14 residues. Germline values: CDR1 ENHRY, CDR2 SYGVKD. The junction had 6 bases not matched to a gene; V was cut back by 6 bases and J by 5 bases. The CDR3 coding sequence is TGTGCCATCAGCCCCGGGACTAGCGGCAACGAGCAGTACTTC. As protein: CAISPGTSGNEQYF.

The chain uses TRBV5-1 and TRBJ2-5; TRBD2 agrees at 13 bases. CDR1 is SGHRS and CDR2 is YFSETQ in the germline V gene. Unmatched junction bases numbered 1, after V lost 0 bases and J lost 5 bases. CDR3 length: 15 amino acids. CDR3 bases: TGCGCCAGCAGCTTGGCACTAGCGGGAGGGGAGACCCAGTACTTC. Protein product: CASSLALAGGETQYF.

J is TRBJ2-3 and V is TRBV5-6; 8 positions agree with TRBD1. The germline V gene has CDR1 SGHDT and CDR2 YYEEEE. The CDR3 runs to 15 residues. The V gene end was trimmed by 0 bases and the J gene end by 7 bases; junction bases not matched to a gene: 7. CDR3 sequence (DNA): TGTGCCAGCAGCTTGGAGGGGGCAGGGGGCAATACGCAGTATTTT. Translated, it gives CASSLEGAGGNTQYF.

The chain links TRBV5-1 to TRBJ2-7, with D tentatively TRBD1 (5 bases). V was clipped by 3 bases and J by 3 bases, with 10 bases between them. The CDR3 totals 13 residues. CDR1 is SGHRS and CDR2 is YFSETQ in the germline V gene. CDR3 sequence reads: CASSSPDSYEQYF. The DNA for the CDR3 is TGCGCCAGCAGCTCGCCCGACAGCTACGAGCAGTACTTC.

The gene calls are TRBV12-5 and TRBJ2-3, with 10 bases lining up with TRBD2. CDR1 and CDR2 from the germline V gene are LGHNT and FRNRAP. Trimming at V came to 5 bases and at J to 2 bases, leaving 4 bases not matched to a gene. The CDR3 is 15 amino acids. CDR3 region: CASGGLAVPTDTQYF. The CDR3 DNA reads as TGTGCTAGTGGTGGACTAGCGGTACCCACAGATACGCAGTATTTT.

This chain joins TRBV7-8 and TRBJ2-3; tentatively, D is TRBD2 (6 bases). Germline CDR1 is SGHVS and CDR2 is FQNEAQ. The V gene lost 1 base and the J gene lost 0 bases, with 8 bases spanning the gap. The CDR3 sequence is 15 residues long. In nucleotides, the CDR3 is TGTGCCAGCAGCTTAGGACTAGTGAGCACAGATACGCAGTATTTT. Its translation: CASSLGLVSTDTQYF.

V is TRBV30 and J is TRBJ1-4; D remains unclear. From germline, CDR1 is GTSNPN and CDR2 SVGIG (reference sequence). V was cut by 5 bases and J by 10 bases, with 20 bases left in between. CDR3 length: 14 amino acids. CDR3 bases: TGTGCCTGGGGCCCTGGGTCGGAGGCGGCAAAACTGTTTTTT. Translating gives CAWGPGSEAAKLFF. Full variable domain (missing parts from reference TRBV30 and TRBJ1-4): SQTIHQWPATLVQPVGSPLSLECTVEGTSNPNLYWYRQAAGRGLQLLFYSVGIGQISSEVPQNLSASRPQDRQFILSSKKLLLSDSGFYLCAWGPGSEAAKLFFGSGTQLSVL.

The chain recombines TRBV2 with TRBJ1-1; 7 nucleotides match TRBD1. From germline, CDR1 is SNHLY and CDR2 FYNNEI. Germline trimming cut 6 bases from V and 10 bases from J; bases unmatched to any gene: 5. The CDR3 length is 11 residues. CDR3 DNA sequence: TGTGCCAGCAGACGACAGGGTCCAGCTTTCTTT. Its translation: CASRRQGPAFF.

In DNA, the CDR3 is TGTGCCAGTAGACAGGGACGGTCGAACACTGAAGCTTTCTTT. It encodes CASRQGRSNTEAFF. The chain uses TRBV19 and TRBJ1-1; TRBD1 is a possible D gene (6 bases). Germline V gene data show CDR1 as LNHDA and CDR2 as SQIVND (reference sequence). The CDR3 sequence is 14 residues long. V lost 6 bases and J lost 1, with 12 bases in between.

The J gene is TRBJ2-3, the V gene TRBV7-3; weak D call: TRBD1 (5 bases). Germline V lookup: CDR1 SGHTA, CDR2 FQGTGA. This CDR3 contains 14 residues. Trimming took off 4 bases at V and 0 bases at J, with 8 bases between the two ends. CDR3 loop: CASSSRESTDTQYF. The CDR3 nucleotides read TGTGCCAGCAGCTCCAGGGAAAGCACAGATACGCAGTATTTT.

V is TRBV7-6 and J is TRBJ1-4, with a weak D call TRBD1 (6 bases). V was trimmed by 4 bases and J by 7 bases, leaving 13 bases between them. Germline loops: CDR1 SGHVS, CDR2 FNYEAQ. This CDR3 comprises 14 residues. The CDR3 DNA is TGTGCCAGCAGCTCCGGGACATCCCGTGAAAAACTGTTTTTT. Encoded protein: CASSSGTSREKLFF.

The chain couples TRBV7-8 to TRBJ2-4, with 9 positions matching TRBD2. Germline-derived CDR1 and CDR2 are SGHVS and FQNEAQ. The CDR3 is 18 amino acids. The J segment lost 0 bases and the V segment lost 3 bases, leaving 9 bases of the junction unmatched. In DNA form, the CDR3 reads TGTGCCAGCAGCTTTACTGGCGGGAGGGTCTTAGCCAAAAACATTCAGTACTTC. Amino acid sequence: CASSFTGGRVLAKNIQYF.

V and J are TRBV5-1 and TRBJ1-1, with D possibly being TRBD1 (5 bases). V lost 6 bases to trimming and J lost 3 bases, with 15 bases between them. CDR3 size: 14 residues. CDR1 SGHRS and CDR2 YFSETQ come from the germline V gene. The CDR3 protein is CASTRGGGDTEAFF. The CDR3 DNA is TGCGCCAGCACCCGGGGGGGTGGCGACACTGAAGCTTTCTTT.

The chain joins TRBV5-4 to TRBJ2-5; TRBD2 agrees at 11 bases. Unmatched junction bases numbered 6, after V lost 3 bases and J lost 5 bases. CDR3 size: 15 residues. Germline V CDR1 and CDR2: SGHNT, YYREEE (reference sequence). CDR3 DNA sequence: TGTGCCAGCAGCTCCCGACTAGCGGGGAGCGAGACCCAGTACTTC. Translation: CASSSRLAGSETQYF. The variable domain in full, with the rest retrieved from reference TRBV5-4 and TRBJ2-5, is ETGVTQSPTHLIKTRGQQVTLRCSSQSGHNTVSWYQQALGQGPQFIFQYYREEENGRGNFPPRFSGLQFPNYSSELNVNALELDDSALYLCASSSRLAGSETQYFGPGTRLLVL.

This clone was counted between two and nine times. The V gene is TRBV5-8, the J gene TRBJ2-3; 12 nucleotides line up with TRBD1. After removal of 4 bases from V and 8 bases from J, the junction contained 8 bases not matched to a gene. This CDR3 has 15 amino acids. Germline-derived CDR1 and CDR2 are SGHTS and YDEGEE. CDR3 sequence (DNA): TGTGCCAGCAGCGTGGGACAGGGGGCCTCCGGTACGCAGTATTTT. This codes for CASSVGQGASGTQYF.

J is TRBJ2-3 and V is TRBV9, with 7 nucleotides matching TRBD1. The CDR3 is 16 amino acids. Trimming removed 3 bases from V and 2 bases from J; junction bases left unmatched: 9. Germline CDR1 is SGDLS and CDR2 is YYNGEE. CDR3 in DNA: TGTGCCAGCAGCGCCGGACAGGAAAGAGTCACAGATACGCAGTATTTT. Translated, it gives CASSAGQERVTDTQYF.

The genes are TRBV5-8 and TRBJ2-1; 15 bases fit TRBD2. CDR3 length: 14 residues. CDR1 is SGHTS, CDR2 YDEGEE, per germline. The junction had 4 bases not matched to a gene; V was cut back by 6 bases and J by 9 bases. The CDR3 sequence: CASMRTSGRGEQFF. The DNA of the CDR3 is TGTGCCAGCATGCGGACTAGCGGGAGGGGTGAGCAGTTCTTC.

CDR3 residues: CAISVGTSDQYF. The CDR3 coding sequence is TGTGCCATCAGTGTAGGGACTAGCGACCAGTACTTC. The chain combines TRBV10-3 with TRBJ2-7, with 10 bases identical to TRBD2. There are 12 residues in the CDR3. The trim removed 4 bases at V and 10 bases at J, leaving 4 bases unmatched. The germline V gene has CDR1 ENHRY and CDR2 SYGVKD.

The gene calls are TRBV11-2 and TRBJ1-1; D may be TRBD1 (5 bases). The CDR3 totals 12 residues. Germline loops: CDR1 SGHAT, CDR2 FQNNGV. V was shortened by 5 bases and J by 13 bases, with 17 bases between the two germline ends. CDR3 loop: CASSQPGTSGFF. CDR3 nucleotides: TGTGCCAGCAGCCAACCGGGGACTAGTGGTTTCTTT.

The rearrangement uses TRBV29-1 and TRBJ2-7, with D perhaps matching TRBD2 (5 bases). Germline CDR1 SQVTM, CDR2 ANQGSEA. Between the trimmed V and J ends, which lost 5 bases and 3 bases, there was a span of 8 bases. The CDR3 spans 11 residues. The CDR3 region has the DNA TGCAGCGTTAGGACTGGCTACGAGCAGTACTTC. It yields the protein CSVRTGYEQYF.

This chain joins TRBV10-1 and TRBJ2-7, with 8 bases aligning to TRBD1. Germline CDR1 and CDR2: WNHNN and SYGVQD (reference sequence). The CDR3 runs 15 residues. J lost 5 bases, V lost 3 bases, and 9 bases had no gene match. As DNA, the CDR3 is TGCGCCAGCAGTGATAGCAGGGGGCTTCAGCACGAGCAGTACTTC. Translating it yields CASSDSRGLQHEQYF.

The CDR3 nucleotides read TGTGCCAGCAGCTCATATACAGGGAACACTGAAGCTTTCTTT. This gives the protein CASSSYTGNTEAFF. The J gene is TRBJ1-1, the V gene TRBV27, with D possibly TRBD1 on 5 matching bases. The V end lost 6 bases, the J end lost 1 base, and 12 bases lay between the germline ends. Germline V gene data show CDR1 as MNHEY and CDR2 as SMNVEV (reference sequence). The CDR3 covers 14 residues.

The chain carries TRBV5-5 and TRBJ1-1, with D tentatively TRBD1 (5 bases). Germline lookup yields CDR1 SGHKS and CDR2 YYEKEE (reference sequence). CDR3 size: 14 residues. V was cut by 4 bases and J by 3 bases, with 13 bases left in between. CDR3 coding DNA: TGTGCCAGCAGCCCGGGACTCTGGGACACTGAAGCTTTCTTT. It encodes CASSPGLWDTEAFF.

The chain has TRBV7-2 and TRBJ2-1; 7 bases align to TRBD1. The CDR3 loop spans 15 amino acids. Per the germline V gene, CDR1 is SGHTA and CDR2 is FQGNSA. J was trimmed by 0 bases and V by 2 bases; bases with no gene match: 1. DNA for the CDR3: TGTGCCAGCAGCTTACGGGACAGCTCCTACAATGAGCAGTTCTTC. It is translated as CASSLRDSSYNEQFF.

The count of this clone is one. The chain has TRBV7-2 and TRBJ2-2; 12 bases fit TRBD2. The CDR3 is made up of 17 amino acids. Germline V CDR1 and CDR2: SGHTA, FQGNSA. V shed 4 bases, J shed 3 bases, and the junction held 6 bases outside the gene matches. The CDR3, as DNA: TGTGCCAGCAGCTCTCGATCTAGCGGGGGGGACACCGGGGAGCTGTTTTTT. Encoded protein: CASSSRSSGGDTGELFF.

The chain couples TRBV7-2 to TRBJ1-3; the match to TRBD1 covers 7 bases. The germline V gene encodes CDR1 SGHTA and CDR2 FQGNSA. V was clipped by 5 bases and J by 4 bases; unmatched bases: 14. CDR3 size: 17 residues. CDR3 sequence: CASSHGNNRGSGNTIYF. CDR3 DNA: TGTGCCAGCAGCCACGGCAATAACAGGGGATCAGGAAACACCATATATTTT.